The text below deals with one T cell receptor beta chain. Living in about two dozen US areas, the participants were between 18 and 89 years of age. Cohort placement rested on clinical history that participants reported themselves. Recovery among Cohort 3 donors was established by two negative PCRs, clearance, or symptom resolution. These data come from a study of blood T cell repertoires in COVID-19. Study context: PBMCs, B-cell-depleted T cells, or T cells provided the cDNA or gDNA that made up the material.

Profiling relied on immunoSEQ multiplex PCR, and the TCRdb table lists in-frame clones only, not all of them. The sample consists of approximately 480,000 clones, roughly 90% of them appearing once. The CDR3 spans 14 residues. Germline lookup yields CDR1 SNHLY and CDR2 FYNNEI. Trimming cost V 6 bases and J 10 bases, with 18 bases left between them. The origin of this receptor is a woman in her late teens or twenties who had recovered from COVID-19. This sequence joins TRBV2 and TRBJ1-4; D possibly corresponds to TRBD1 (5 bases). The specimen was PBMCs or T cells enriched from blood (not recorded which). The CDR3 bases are TGTGCCAGCAGCATGGGGGGATCCTTCGCAAAACTGTTTTTT. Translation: CASSMGGSFAKLFF.